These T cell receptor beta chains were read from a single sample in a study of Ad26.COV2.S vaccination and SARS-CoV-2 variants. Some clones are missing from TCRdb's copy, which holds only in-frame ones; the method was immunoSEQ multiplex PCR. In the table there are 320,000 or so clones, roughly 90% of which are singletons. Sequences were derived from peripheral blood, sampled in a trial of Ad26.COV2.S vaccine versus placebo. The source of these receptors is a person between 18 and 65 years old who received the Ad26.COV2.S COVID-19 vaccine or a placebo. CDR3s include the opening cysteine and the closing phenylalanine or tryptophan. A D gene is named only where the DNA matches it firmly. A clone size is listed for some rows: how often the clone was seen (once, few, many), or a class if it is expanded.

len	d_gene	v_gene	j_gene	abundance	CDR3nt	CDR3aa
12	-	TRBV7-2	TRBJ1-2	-	TGTGCCATCACGACCGGGGCCTATGGCTACACCTTC	CAITTGAYGYTF
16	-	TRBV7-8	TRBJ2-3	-	TGTGCCAGCAGCTTAGAGAGGGCTATCTTGACAGATACGCAGTATTTT	CASSLERAILTDTQYF
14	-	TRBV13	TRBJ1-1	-	TGTGCCAGCAGCTTCAACAGGGTGAACACTGAAGCTTTCTTT	CASSFNRVNTEAFF
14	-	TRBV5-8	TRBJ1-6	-	TGTGCCAGCAGCTTGCGCGGGACCAATTCACCCCTCCACTTT	CASSLRGTNSPLHF
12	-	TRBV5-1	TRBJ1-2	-	TGCGCCAGCAGCTTTGCCCAGAATGGCTACACCTTC	CASSFAQNGYTF
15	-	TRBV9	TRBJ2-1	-	TGTGCCAGCAGCCTGAGGGGGGGACCCTACAATGAGCAGTTCTTC	CASSLRGGPYNEQFF
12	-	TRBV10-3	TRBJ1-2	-	TGTGCCATCGGGATTGAGGGCCGTGGCTACACCTTC	CAIGIEGRGYTF
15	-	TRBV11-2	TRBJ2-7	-	TGTGCCAGCACCCGAGAACGAGGGGGCTCCTACGAGCAGTACTTC	CASTRERGGSYEQYF
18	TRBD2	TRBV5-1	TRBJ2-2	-	TGCGCCAGCTCACCGGGACTAGCGGGGGGGCCGGACACCGGGGAGCTGTTTTTT	CASSPGLAGGPDTGELFF
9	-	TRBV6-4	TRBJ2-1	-	TGTGCCAGCAGAGATGAGCAGTTCTTC	CASRDEQFF
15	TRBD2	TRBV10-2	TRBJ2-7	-	TGCGCCAGCAGTGCGGCGGGGGGCGGGTCCTACGAGCAGTACTTC	CASSAAGGGSYEQYF
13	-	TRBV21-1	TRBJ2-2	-	TGTGCCAGCAGCAAGGGGCCGCCCGGGGAGCTGTTTTTT	CASSKGPPGELFF
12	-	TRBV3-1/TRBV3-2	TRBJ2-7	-	TGTGCCAGCAGCCAAGGGACCTACGAGCAGTACTTC	CASSQGTYEQYF
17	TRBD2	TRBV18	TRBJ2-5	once	TGTGCCAGCTCACCACCGCGGGGGGAAGGGTCGGCGGAGACCCAGTACTTC	CASSPPRGEGSAETQYF
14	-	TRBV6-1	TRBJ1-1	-	TGTGCCAGCAGTGAACCTCAACAGATCACTGAAGCTTTCTTT	CASSEPQQITEAFF
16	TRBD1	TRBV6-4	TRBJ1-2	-	TGTGCCAGCAGTGACCGGGGGACAGGGGGCTCTTATGGCTACACCTTC	CASSDRGTGGSYGYTF
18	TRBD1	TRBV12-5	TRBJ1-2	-	TGTGCTAGTGGTTTGGGGGACAGCGCTGCTATTTTTAACTATGGCTACACCTTC	CASGLGDSAAIFNYGYTF
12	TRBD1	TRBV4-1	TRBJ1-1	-	TGCGCCAGTGGACAGGGGAACACTGAAGCTTTCTTT	CASGQGNTEAFF
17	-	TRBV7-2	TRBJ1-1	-	TGTGCCAGCAGCTTCGATTACGGGGGGACTATGAACACTGAAGCTTTCTTT	CASSFDYGGTMNTEAFF
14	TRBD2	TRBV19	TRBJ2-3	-	TGTGCCAGTTCGGGACTAGCGGCAACAGATACGCAGTATTTT	CASSGLAATDTQYF
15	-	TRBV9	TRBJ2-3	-	TGTGCCAGCAGCCCAGCTCGCGGAAACACAGATACGCAGTATTTT	CASSPARGNTDTQYF
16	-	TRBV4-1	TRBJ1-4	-	TGCGCCAGCAGCCAAGATGACGGGCAAGTTAATGAAAAACTGTTTTTT	CASSQDDGQVNEKLFF
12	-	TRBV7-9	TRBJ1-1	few	TGTGCCAGCAGCGTCCACAACACTGAAGCTTTCTTT	CASSVHNTEAFF
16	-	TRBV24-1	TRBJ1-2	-	TGTGCCACCAGTGATTTGCAGGGACAATCCGGATATGGCTACACCTTC	CATSDLQGQSGYGYTF
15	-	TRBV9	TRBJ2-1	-	TGTGCCAGCAGCGTTAGACCCTCCTTTGACAATGAGCAGTTCTTC	CASSVRPSFDNEQFF
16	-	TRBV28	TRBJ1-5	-	TGTGCCAGCAGTTTATATCCCCTACATAGCAATCAGCCCCAGCATTTT	CASSLYPLHSNQPQHF
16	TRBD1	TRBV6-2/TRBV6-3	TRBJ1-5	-	TGTGCCAGCAGTTTCACCCGGGACAGGGGGTATCAGCCCCAGCATTTT	CASSFTRDRGYQPQHF
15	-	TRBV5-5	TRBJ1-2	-	TGTGCCAGCAGCTCCGAGATACAGGGCCTCGGGGGCTACACCTTC	CASSSEIQGLGGYTF
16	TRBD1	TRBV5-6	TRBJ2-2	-	TGTGCCAGCAGCTACGGGACAGGGAACGGGGCCGGGGAGCTGTTTTTT	CASSYGTGNGAGELFF
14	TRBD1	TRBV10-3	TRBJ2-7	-	TGTGCCATCAGTGAGGGGGACAGAGCCTACGAGCAGTACTTC	CAISEGDRAYEQYF
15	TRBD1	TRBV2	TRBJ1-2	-	TGTGCCAGCAGCGATGAGACAGGGAAGGTAGTAGGCTACACCTTC	CASSDETGKVVGYTF
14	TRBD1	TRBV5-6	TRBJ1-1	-	TGTGCCAGCAGCCCACCACAGGGGTTCACTGAAGCTTTCTTT	CASSPPQGFTEAFF
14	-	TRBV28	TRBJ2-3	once	TGTGCCAGCAGTTTACGGACCGGAACAGATACGCAGTATTTT	CASSLRTGTDTQYF
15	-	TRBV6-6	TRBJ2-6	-	TGTGCCAGCAGCGAGGGAGACTCTGGGGCCAACGTCCTGACTTTC	CASSEGDSGANVLTF
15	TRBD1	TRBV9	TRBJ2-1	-	TGTGCCAGCAGCGTCGGGACAGGGTTTTCCAATGAGCAGTTCTTC	CASSVGTGFSNEQFF
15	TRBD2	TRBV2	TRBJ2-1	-	TGTGCCAGCAGTGAAGTGGGACTAGCGGGCAATGAGCAGTTCTTC	CASSEVGLAGNEQFF
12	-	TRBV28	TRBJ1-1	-	TGTGCCAGCAGTCCGAGGACAGCTGAAGCTTTCTTT	CASSPRTAEAFF
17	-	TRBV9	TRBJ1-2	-	TGTGCCAGCAGCTCTATAGGGCAGGAGCCCTCTAACTATGGCTACACCTTC	CASSSIGQEPSNYGYTF
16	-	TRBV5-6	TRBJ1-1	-	TGTGCCAGCAGCCCTGGCGGCAGGGGCGCAGGAACTGAAGCTTTCTTT	CASSPGGRGAGTEAFF
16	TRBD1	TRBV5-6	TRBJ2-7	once	TGTGCCAGCAGCTTGGAGGTCGGGACAGGGTCCTACGAGCAGTACTTC	CASSLEVGTGSYEQYF
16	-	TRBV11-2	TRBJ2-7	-	TGTGCCAGCAGCCTTGGGGGTGGGACCTTTGCCTACGAGCAGTACTTC	CASSLGGGTFAYEQYF
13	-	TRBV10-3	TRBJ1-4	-	TGTGCCATCAGTGGGCAGGGGAATGAAAAACTGTTTTTT	CAISGQGNEKLFF
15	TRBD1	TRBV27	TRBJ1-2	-	TGTGCCAGCACCCCTGCTCCGGGACAGGGTTATGGCTACACCTTC	CASTPAPGQGYGYTF
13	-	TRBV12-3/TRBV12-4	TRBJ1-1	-	TGTGCCAGCAGTCTGAGGGGTAACACTGAAGCTTTCTTT	CASSLRGNTEAFF
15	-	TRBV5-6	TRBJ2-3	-	TGTGCCAGCAGCCGGAGGTCGGGTGGAGTAAATACGCAGTATTTT	CASSRRSGGVNTQYF
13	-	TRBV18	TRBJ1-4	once	TGTGCCAGCTTGGCAGCAACTAATGAAAAACTGTTTTTT	CASLAATNEKLFF
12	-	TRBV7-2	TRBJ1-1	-	TGTGCCAGCAGCTCGCAAAGAGCTGAAGCTTTCTTT	CASSSQRAEAFF
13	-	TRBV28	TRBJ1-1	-	TGTGCCAGCAGTTTCTTAGGACAATCTGAAGCTTTCTTT	CASSFLGQSEAFF
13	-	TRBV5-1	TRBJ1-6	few	TGCGCTACGGCCGCAGCGAACAATTCACCCCTCCACTTT	CATAAANNSPLHF
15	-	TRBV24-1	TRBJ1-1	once	TGTGCCACCAGTGATTCCACCGGGACTCAAAAGGGAGCTTTCTTT	CATSDSTGTQKGAFF
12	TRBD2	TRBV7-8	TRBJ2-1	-	TGTGCCAGCACCCTACTAGCGGCTGAGCAGTTCTTC	CASTLLAAEQFF
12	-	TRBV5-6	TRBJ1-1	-	TGTGCCAGCGGACAGTCGGAAACTGAAGCTTTCTTT	CASGQSETEAFF
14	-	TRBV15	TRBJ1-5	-	TGTGCCACCCGGGGGGCTGAGAGCAATCAGCCCCAGCATTTT	CATRGAESNQPQHF
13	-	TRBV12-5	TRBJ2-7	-	TGTGCTAGTGGGCGTCCCTCAGGGCACGAGCAGTACTTC	CASGRPSGHEQYF